The clone carrying this T cell receptor (beta chain) was picked up a small number of times. The germline V gene has CDR1 SGDLS and CDR2 YYNGEE. Deletions cut 4 bases from V and 2 bases from J, with 10 bases between. This CDR3 is 14 amino acids long. The data were obtained in a study of metastatic and nonmetastatic thyroid tumors. Study-level background: Blood and tumor or nodule tissue repertoires from malignant and benign thyroid patients were compared.

Patients underwent thyroid surgery, and none had received any treatment before it. Under the authors' procedure: Building a distant-metastasis classifier for papillary thyroid cancer drew on CDR3 differences across clinicopathological groups. TCRdb reprocessed the PCR reads via MiXCR. TCRdb's processing, not the authors' own work, is the source of the V and J calls. This table has tens of thousands of clones, around 20% appearing once. Sequenced material: blood. The rearrangement joins TRBV9 to TRBJ1-3; unclear D gene. This sequence originates from a female donor with papillary thyroid cancer or a benign thyroid nodule (not recorded which). Some clones in this sample may be carry-over from other donors' samples. The DNA of the CDR3 is TGTGCCAGCAGCCCGTACGGTACTGGAAACACCATATATTTT. It yields the protein CASSPYGTGNTIYF.